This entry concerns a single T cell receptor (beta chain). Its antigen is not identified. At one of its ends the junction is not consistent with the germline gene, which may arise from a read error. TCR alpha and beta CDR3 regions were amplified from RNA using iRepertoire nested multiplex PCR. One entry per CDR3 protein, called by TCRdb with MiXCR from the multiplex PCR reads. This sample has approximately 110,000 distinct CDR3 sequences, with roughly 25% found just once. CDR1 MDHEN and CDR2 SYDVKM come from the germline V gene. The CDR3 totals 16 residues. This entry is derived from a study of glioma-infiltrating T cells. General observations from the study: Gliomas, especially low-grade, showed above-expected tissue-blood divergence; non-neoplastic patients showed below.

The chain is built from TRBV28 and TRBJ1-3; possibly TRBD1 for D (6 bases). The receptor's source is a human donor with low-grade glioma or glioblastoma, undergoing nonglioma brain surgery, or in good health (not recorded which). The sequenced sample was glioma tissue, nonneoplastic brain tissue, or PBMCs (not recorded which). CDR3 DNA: TGTGCTAGCACCCGGAGGGGGTTGAGCCCTGGAAACACCATATATTTT. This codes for CASTRRGLSPGNTIYF. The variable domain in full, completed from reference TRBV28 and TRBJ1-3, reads DVKVTQSSRYLVKRTGEKVFLECVQDMDHENMFWYRQDPGLGLRLIYFSYDVKMKEKGDIPEGYSVSREKKERFSLILESASTNQTSMYLCASTRRGLSPGNTIYFGEGSWLTVV.